The clone carrying this T cell receptor beta chain was recorded only once. The sample originates from a study of blood T cell repertoires in COVID-19. Whole-study context: COVID-19 samples collected from the United States, Italy and Spain covered acute and convalescent phases. From T cells, B-cell-depleted T cells, or PBMCs came the material, which was cDNA or gDNA.

Per the authors' pipeline: Estimation of nucleated cell counts was performed using reference gene primer amplification. Assay: immunoSEQ multiplex PCR; the TCRdb copy retains only in-frame clones and omits some. For V, J and clone size, that table is used; D and trimming come from the DNA. This table holds about 130,000 clones, around 80% found once. Trimming took 4 bases from V and 6 from J, leaving 20 bases between them. This CDR3 contains 17 residues. Per the germline V gene, CDR1 is SGHNT and CDR2 is YYREEE (reference sequence). This clonotype was obtained from a man aged 70-80 years with acute or convalescent COVID-19. The chain uses TRBV5-4 and TRBJ1-6; D remains ambiguous. The sequencing sample was made of peripheral blood. The CDR3 coding sequence is TGTGCCAGCAGCCCGGAGGGTCACGGACCAACTAATTCACCCCTCCACTTT. Translating gives CASSPEGHGPTNSPLHF.